The clone carrying this T cell receptor beta chain came up a few times. The antigen is unknown. The sample belongs to a study of cytomegalovirus exposure and HLA in healthy donors. Study background: Roughly 180 million T cells yielded 117 million unique TCR beta sequences in earlier analysis.

Regarding the study as a whole: In a later analysis, parvovirus B19, influenza, CMV and Epstein-Barr virus appeared linked to several top co-occurrence clusters. Highly shared variants forming one cluster were likely a sequencing artifact. In an earlier analysis, most TCR beta V segments were productive about 87% or about 30% of the time.

Germline values: CDR1 SGHTA, CDR2 FQGNSA. This CDR3 has 16 residues. The J segment lost 8 bases and the V segment lost 1 base, leaving 10 bases of the junction unmatched. PCR involved 60 Vbeta and 13 Jbeta primers. Sequencing used immunoSEQ multiplex PCR; TCRdb keeps in-frame clones, though not all of them. The table lists roughly 140,000 clones, approximately 81% of them singletons, with roughly 4% in the top ten. This clonotype was obtained from a middle-aged woman in good health and CMV-seropositive. Specimen: PBMCs. The chain carries TRBV7-2 and TRBJ2-1; 8 nucleotides line up with TRBD1. DNA of the CDR3: TGTGCCAGCAGCTTAGTCCCAGGGGGCTGGTTCGATGAGCAGTTCTTC. It yields the protein CASSLVPGGWFDEQFF.